The 24 T cell receptor beta chains below were found in one sample sequenced in a study of T-cell memory formation after mild COVID-19. TCRdb reanalysed the 5' RACE reads using MiXCR and keeps one entry per CDR3 protein. Of about 160,000 distinct CDR3 sequences in the sample, less than 40% were seen once. The specimen sequenced was PBMCs or a T cell subset sorted from them (not recorded which). Receptors originate from an adult woman who had mild COVID-19 (a few samples of this study predate the infection). Cell type and time point are not known.

J is TRBJ2-3 and V is TRBV11-2; 8 bases map to TRBD2. This CDR3 has 15 amino acids. V dropped 4 bases and J dropped 2; count of bases not matched to a gene: 5. The V gene's germline CDR1 is SGHAT and CDR2 FQNNGV. CDR3 amino acids: CASSYGTSVTDTQYF. As DNA, the CDR3 is TGTGCCAGCAGCTACGGGACTAGTGTCACAGATACGCAGTATTTT.

The CDR3 region is CASSQRGPGGEPQHF. Here the CDR3 DNA reads TGTGCCAGCAGCCAAAGAGGTCCGGGAGGGGAGCCCCAGCATTTT. The chain uses TRBV3-1 and TRBJ1-5, with D possibly TRBD1 on 5 matching bases. The CDR3 runs 15 residues. CDR1 LGHDT and CDR2 YNNKEL come from the germline V gene (reference sequence). V lost 2 bases, J lost 8 bases, and 16 bases lay in between.

The table lists this clonotype with a few counts. This chain connects TRBV5-5 to TRBJ1-2; D unclear. Germline CDR1 reads SGHKS; CDR2 reads YYEKEE (reference sequence). The V end lost 4 bases, the J end lost 8 bases, and 15 bases lay between the germline ends. This CDR3 has 13 residues. The CDR3: CASSRPGGGGYTF. Here the CDR3 DNA reads TGTGCCAGCAGCCGCCCAGGTGGCGGGGGCTACACCTTC.

The chain is built from TRBV5-1 and TRBJ2-5; 10 nucleotides agree with TRBD1. CDR1 and CDR2 from the germline V gene are SGHRS and YFSETQ. The CDR3 is 17 amino acids. J gave up 4 bases and V 4 bases, and 13 bases lay outside the gene matches. This CDR3 reads CASSAGPGQGLGETQYF. CDR3 DNA: TGCGCCAGCAGCGCGGGGCCGGGACAGGGGTTGGGAGAGACCCAGTACTTC.

This clonotype was seen a handful of times. The chain has TRBV5-1 and TRBJ1-5; D gene unclear. CDR3 length: 15 amino acids. Trimming removed 2 bases at V and 0 bases at J, with 9 bases between. Per the germline V gene, CDR1 is SGHRS and CDR2 is YFSETQ. The CDR3 sequence is CASSLRSVSNQPQHF. The CDR3, as DNA: TGCGCCAGCAGCTTAAGGTCAGTTAGCAATCAGCCCCAGCATTTT. The full variable domain, with the rest looked up from reference TRBV5-1 and TRBJ1-5, is KAGVTQTPRYLIKTRGQQVTLSCSPISGHRSVSWYQQTPGQGLQFLFEYFSETQRNKGNFPGRFSGRQFSNSRSEMNVSTLELGDSALYLCASSLRSVSNQPQHFGDGTRLSIL.

This clonotype was counted many times. V is TRBV9 and J is TRBJ2-5; 9 bases line up with TRBD1. J lost 5 bases, V lost 0 bases, and 5 bases had no gene match. CDR1 is SGDLS and CDR2 is YYNGEE in the germline V gene. The CDR3 is 15 amino acids. The CDR3 is CASSVDGQGRETQYF. The CDR3 region has the DNA TGTGCCAGCAGCGTAGACGGACAGGGGCGGGAGACCCAGTACTTC.

This clonotype was seen a few times. The CDR3 loop reads CASSSPTDTQYF. In nucleotides, the CDR3 is TGTGCCAGCAGCTCGCCCACAGATACGCAGTATTTT. V usage is TRBV7-2 and J usage is TRBJ2-3; D ambiguous. The germline V gene encodes CDR1 SGHTA and CDR2 FQGNSA. The CDR3 length is 12 residues. V was pared by 4 bases and J by 2 bases, with 4 bases between. Based on the CDR3 plus reference TRBV7-2 and TRBJ2-3, the full variable domain is GAGVSQSPSNKVTEKGKDVELRCDPISGHTALYWYRQSLGQGLEFLIYFQGNSAPDKSGLPSDRFSAERTGGSVSTLTIQRTQQEDSAVYLCASSSPTDTQYFGPGTRLTVL.

A few counts support this clonotype. The chain couples TRBV5-1 to TRBJ2-7; D possibly matches TRBD1 or TRBD2 (5 bases each). Germline V gene data show CDR1 as SGHRS and CDR2 as YFSETQ. V lost 4 bases to trimming and J lost 2 bases, with 13 bases between them. The CDR3 length is 14 residues. CDR3 sequence reads: CASSPGRPTYEQYF. The CDR3 nucleotides read TGCGCCAGCAGCCCGGGACGGCCTACCTACGAGCAGTACTTC.

The rearrangement uses TRBV20-1 and TRBJ1-1; D remains ambiguous. The CDR3 runs 13 residues. Germline lookup yields CDR1 DFQATT and CDR2 SNEGSKA (reference sequence). The V and J ends lost 0 bases and 4 bases respectively, with 9 bases between them. The CDR3 region has the DNA TGCAGTGCTAGAGATCTCATGGCCACTGAAGCTTTCTTT. This sequence encodes CSARDLMATEAFF.

Only a few counts were recorded for this clonotype. The chain has TRBV5-1 and TRBJ2-1; possibly TRBD1 or TRBD2 for D (5 bases each). Trimming pared 2 bases from V and 2 bases from J, leaving 11 bases between. In germline, CDR1 is SGHRS, CDR2 YFSETQ. There are 15 residues in the CDR3. The CDR3 protein is CASSFGASTYNEQFF. In nucleotides, the CDR3 is TGCGCCAGCAGCTTCGGGGCTTCAACCTACAATGAGCAGTTCTTC. Complete variable domain (other parts from reference TRBV5-1 and TRBJ2-1): KAGVTQTPRYLIKTRGQQVTLSCSPISGHRSVSWYQQTPGQGLQFLFEYFSETQRNKGNFPGRFSGRQFSNSRSEMNVSTLELGDSALYLCASSFGASTYNEQFFGPGTRLTVL.

This clonotype showed up just a few times. CDR3 bases: TGTGCCAGCAGCCCGGTGCTAGTTGGCACAGATACGCAGTATTTT. It specifies CASSPVLVGTDTQYF. The chain joins TRBV6-5 to TRBJ2-3; the D is unclear. V dropped 6 bases and J dropped 1 base, with 14 bases sitting between them. The CDR3 contains 15 residues. Germline CDR1 and CDR2: MNHEY and SVGAGI.

The rearrangement uses TRBV2 and TRBJ2-5; no reliable D call. CDR3 size: 11 residues. Trimming left V 7 bases short and J 10 bases short, with 13 bases between. Germline assignment: CDR1 SNHLY and CDR2 FYNNEI. The CDR3 is CASTSGEFQYF. The CDR3 coding sequence is TGTGCCAGCACTAGTGGAGAGTTCCAGTACTTC.

This clonotype was detected a few times. The chain has TRBV3-1 and TRBJ2-5; D might be TRBD1 or TRBD2, each matching 5 bases. CDR1 is LGHDT and CDR2 is YNNKEL in the germline V gene (reference sequence). V was cut by 5 bases and J by 5 bases, with 15 bases left in between. The CDR3 loop spans 14 amino acids. Written as DNA, the CDR3 is TGTGCCAGCAGCAAAGGGGTTAGCGCGGAGACCCAGTACTTC. Translated: CASSKGVSAETQYF.

This clonotype was found a few times. The J gene is TRBJ1-1, the V gene TRBV27, with D unclear. Germline V lookup: CDR1 MNHEY, CDR2 SMNVEV (reference sequence). V was shortened by 5 bases and J by 3 bases, with 16 bases between the two germline ends. The CDR3 spans 15 residues. For the CDR3, the DNA is TGTGCCAGCAGTGCGGGAATTGCCTTCTACACTGAAGCTTTCTTT. Amino acids: CASSAGIAFYTEAFF.

This chain links TRBV7-2 with TRBJ2-1, with 7 bases fitting TRBD2. This CDR3 region has 14 residues. With 5 bases clipped from V and 6 bases from J, the junction kept 7 bases outside the gene matches. CDR1 and CDR2 (germline): SGHTA, FQGNSA. CDR3 sequence: CASSPGTTSNEQFF. CDR3 bases: TGTGCCAGCAGCCCGGGGACTACCTCCAATGAGCAGTTCTTC. The whole variable domain, filled in from reference TRBV7-2 and TRBJ2-1, reads GAGVSQSPSNKVTEKGKDVELRCDPISGHTALYWYRQSLGQGLEFLIYFQGNSAPDKSGLPSDRFSAERTGGSVSTLTIQRTQQEDSAVYLCASSPGTTSNEQFFGPGTRLTVL.

This clonotype was observed a few times. The chain joins TRBV11-2 to TRBJ1-5; D remains unclear. Germline V gene sequence: CDR1 SGHAT, CDR2 FQNNGV. The CDR3 contains 13 residues. The V end lost 4 bases, the J end lost 7 bases, and 11 bases lay between the germline ends. CDR3 residues: CASSSNNGQPQHF. The DNA for the CDR3 is TGTGCCAGCAGCTCAAACAACGGGCAGCCCCAGCATTTT.

The chain carries TRBV5-1 and TRBJ2-7, with D maybe TRBD2 (7 bases). The CDR3 has 17 residues. Germline CDR1 and CDR2: SGHRS and YFSETQ. The V end was cut by 4 bases, the J end by 3 bases, with 23 bases between. The CDR3 nucleotides read TGCGCCAGCAGCGACACGACTATCGGCGGGGGCGGCTACGAGCAGTACTTC. Protein product: CASSDTTIGGGGYEQYF.

This clonotype was counted between two and nine times. The V and J genes are TRBV5-1 and TRBJ2-2; D remains unclear. CDR1 is SGHRS, CDR2 YFSETQ, per germline. The CDR3 totals 15 residues. Between the trimmed V and J ends, which lost 0 bases and 1 base, there was a span of 7 bases. The CDR3 is CASSLGRVNTGELFF. The CDR3 region has the DNA TGCGCCAGCAGCTTGGGCAGAGTGAACACCGGGGAGCTGTTTTTT.

The gene calls are TRBV12-3 or TRBV12-4 and TRBJ2-3, with 11 bases fitting TRBD2. The junction had 5 bases not matched to a gene; V was cut back by 2 bases and J by 1 base. The CDR3 loop spans 17 amino acids. The CDR3 DNA reads as TGTGCCAGCAGTTTACTCCAGACTAGCGGGGGCACAGATACGCAGTATTTT. It translates to CASSLLQTSGGTDTQYF.

J is TRBJ1-1 and V is TRBV4-1; TRBD1 matches at 8 bases. The CDR3 is 19 amino acids. V lost 0 bases, J lost 0 bases, and 12 bases stayed unmatched. The germline V gene encodes CDR1 MGHRA and CDR2 YSYEKL. The chain's CDR3 is CASSQDRADREWMNTEAFF. The CDR3 bases are TGCGCCAGCAGCCAAGATCGGGCGGACAGGGAGTGGATGAACACTGAAGCTTTCTTT.

The chain employs TRBV12-3 or TRBV12-4 and TRBJ1-5; TRBD1 might be the D (5 bases). The CDR3 length is 14 residues. V lost 5 bases and J 6 bases, leaving 14 bases between the germline ends. This CDR3 is CASSVLNGGQPQHF. CDR3 DNA: TGTGCCAGCAGTGTTCTCAATGGGGGTCAGCCCCAGCATTTT.

V is TRBV7-2 and J is TRBJ2-7, with D uncertain. There are 12 residues in the CDR3. V lost 1 base to trimming and J lost 7 bases, with 8 bases between them. Germline CDR1 is SGHTA and CDR2 is FQGNSA. The CDR3 loop reads CASSLGGWEQYF. In DNA form, the CDR3 reads TGTGCCAGCAGCTTAGGCGGATGGGAGCAGTACTTC.

This clonotype occurred a few times. V usage is TRBV13 and J usage is TRBJ1-1; 7 nucleotides agree with TRBD1. Looked up from germline, CDR1 is PRHDT and CDR2 is FYEKMQ (reference sequence). V lost 5 bases and J lost 6; bases outside the gene matches: 6. The CDR3 is 13 residues long. The CDR3 reads CASSPDRVPEAFF. DNA of the CDR3: TGTGCCAGCAGCCCCGACAGGGTTCCTGAAGCTTTCTTT.

The chain couples TRBV9 to TRBJ2-3, with D possibly matching TRBD2 (7 bases). The length of the CDR3 is 17 residues. The V end lost 0 bases, the J end lost 2 bases, and 16 bases lay between the germline ends. In germline, CDR1 is SGDLS, CDR2 YYNGEE. CDR3 DNA sequence: TGTGCCAGCAGCGTAGCTAGGGGGGGGCCGGTCACAGATACGCAGTATTTT. Its protein is CASSVARGGPVTDTQYF.